These T cell receptor beta chains were read from a single sample in a study of blood T cell repertoires in COVID-19. The data were produced by immunoSEQ multiplex PCR, yet TCRdb's version contains in-frame clones alone and is incomplete. The sample holds fewer than 300,000 clones, over 65% seen once. The sample consisted of peripheral blood. These receptors were taken from a woman older than 75 with acute or convalescent COVID-19. CDR3s include the opening cysteine and the closing phenylalanine or tryptophan. D genes are given only for firm matches. Expanded clones are given a class, and other clones once, few, many or no size at all.

.	TRBV7-2	TRBJ2-7	.	TGTGCCAGCAGCTTACGGGTTTTACGCTCCTACGAGCAGTACTTC	CASSLRVLRSYEQYF
.	TRBV5-1	TRBJ1-2	.	TGCGCCAGCAGCTCAGGACACGTCGCCTATGGCTACACCTTC	CASSSGHVAYGYTF
.	TRBV13	TRBJ2-7	once	TGTGCCAGCAGCGCCCATCTACTGAGCTCGGGCGAGCAGTACTTC	CASSAHLLSSGEQYF
TRBD1	TRBV2	TRBJ1-3	few	TGTGCCAGTGCACAGGGGGCGCGGAACACCATATATTTT	CASAQGARNTIYF
.	TRBV27	TRBJ1-6	.	TGTGCCAGCAGTTACCCCAAGACAGATATTCATAATTCACCCCTCCACTTT	CASSYPKTDIHNSPLHF
.	TRBV19	TRBJ2-1	.	TGTGCCAGTAGACGAGGTTTGGCAAGCTCCTACAATGAGCAGTTCTTC	CASRRGLASSYNEQFF
TRBD2	TRBV13	TRBJ2-3	.	TGTGCCAGCAGCCCAGGGGGACTAGCCACAGATACGCAGTATTTT	CASSPGGLATDTQYF
TRBD1	TRBV2	TRBJ1-2	few	TGTGCCAGCAGCTCCCAACAGGGGAACTATGGCTACACCTTC	CASSSQQGNYGYTF
.	TRBV15	TRBJ2-2	.	TGTGCCACCAGCAGAGATCCGGTTCCCGGGGAGCTGTTTTTT	CATSRDPVPGELFF
TRBD1	TRBV15	TRBJ1-5	once	TGTGCCACCAGCAAAGGGGGCAGGTTCAATCAGCCCCAGCATTTT	CATSKGGRFNQPQHF
TRBD1	TRBV5-6	TRBJ1-4	.	TGTGCCAGCAGCAGCGGCCCCTGGACAGGGGACCTTAATGAAAAACTGTTTTTT	CASSSGPWTGDLNEKLFF
TRBD1	TRBV12-3/TRBV12-4	TRBJ1-1	few	TGTGCCAGCAGTGTCCGGGACAGGACTGAAGCTTTCTTT	CASSVRDRTEAFF
TRBD1	TRBV3-1/TRBV3-2	TRBJ1-2	.	TGTGCCAGCAGCCGGAGACAGGGTGTCTATGGCTACACCTTC	CASSRRQGVYGYTF
TRBD1	TRBV5-5	TRBJ1-1	.	TGTGCCAGCAGCGTGACAGGGGCCATGAACACTGAAGCTTTCTTT	CASSVTGAMNTEAFF
.	TRBV9	TRBJ2-2	.	TGTGCCAGCAGCGTACAGGGCGAAACCGGGGAGCTGTTTTTT	CASSVQGETGELFF
.	TRBV19	TRBJ1-6	.	TGTGCCAGTACCATGGGCAGGGTGCCATCACCCCTCCACTTT	CASTMGRVPSPLHF